The entry below gives a single TCR beta chain sequence along with its context. The PCR used 60 Vbeta and 13 Jbeta primers. Profiling relied on immunoSEQ multiplex PCR, and the TCRdb table lists in-frame clones only, not all of them. The table has about 130,000 clones, about 79% seen once. The data were obtained in a study of cytomegalovirus exposure and HLA in healthy donors. As for the study in general: Unique TCRs from HLA-typed donors, roughly 87 million of them, were held in an early data release.

V was clipped by 7 bases and J by 0 bases; unmatched bases: 5. The CDR3 is 14 amino acids. The germline V gene has CDR1 MNHNS and CDR2 SASEGT. This clonotype was sampled from a woman between 18 and 30 years old in good health and CMV-seropositive. Specimen: PBMCs. The chain recombines TRBV6-1 with TRBJ2-7; 8 bases map to TRBD2. CDR3 DNA sequence: TGTGCCAGCACTCTCCTAGCGGGCTCCTACGAGCAGTACTTC. Residues: CASTLLAGSYEQYF.